These T cell receptor beta chains were read from a single sample in a study of cytomegalovirus exposure and HLA in healthy donors. Only in-frame clones appear in the TCRdb table, and some are missing; sequencing was by immunoSEQ multiplex PCR. Here the sample spans approximately 140,000 clones, roughly 77% being singletons. The specimen sequenced was PBMCs. The receptors derive from a female donor in good health and CMV-seronegative. CDR3s include the opening cysteine and the closing phenylalanine or tryptophan. The D gene is left open where the match is weak. Only part of the rows carry a size: once, few, many, or a class if the clone is expanded.

J: TRBJ1-2
D: TRBD1
size: .
V: TRBV19
length: 17
CDR3: CASSRQGIHLVDYGYTF
DNA: TGTGCCAGTAGTAGACAGGGGATCCACCTTGTCGACTATGGCTACACCTTC

J: TRBJ2-2
D: TRBD2
size: .
V: TRBV5-1
length: 16
CDR3: CASSLFLREWTGELFF
DNA: TGCGCCAGCAGCTTGTTCCTGCGGGAGTGGACCGGGGAGCTGTTTTTT

J: TRBJ1-3
D: .
size: .
V: TRBV11-2
length: 14
CDR3: CASSLGGAGNTIYF
DNA: TGTGCCAGCAGCTTAGGCGGAGCTGGAAACACCATATATTTT

J: TRBJ1-5
D: .
size: .
V: TRBV4-2
length: 13
CDR3: CASSQTVDQPQHF
DNA: TGTGCCAGCAGCCAGACAGTAGATCAGCCCCAGCATTTT

J: TRBJ2-5
D: TRBD2
size: .
V: TRBV7-8
length: 19
CDR3: CASSFTAGGRHPYQETQYF
DNA: TGTGCCAGCAGCTTCACAGCGGGGGGTCGCCACCCGTACCAAGAGACCCAGTACTTC

J: TRBJ1-6
D: .
size: .
V: TRBV5-6
length: 16
CDR3: CASSLDWGNRNSPLHF
DNA: TGTGCCAGCAGCTTGGATTGGGGAAACAGGAATTCACCCCTCCACTTT

J: TRBJ2-7
D: TRBD2
size: .
V: TRBV5-1
length: 16
CDR3: CASSLGGTSGSYEQYF
DNA: TGCGCCAGCAGCTTGGGGGGGACTAGCGGGTCCTACGAGCAGTACTTC

J: TRBJ2-1
D: .
size: .
V: TRBV4-3
length: 15
CDR3: CASSPEGGSYNEQFF
DNA: TGCGCCAGCAGCCCCGAGGGAGGTTCCTACAATGAGCAGTTCTTC

J: TRBJ1-5
D: .
size: .
V: TRBV9
length: 16
CDR3: CASSRFFRGAPQPQHF
DNA: TGTGCCAGCAGTCGATTCTTTCGCGGTGCTCCTCAGCCCCAGCATTTT

J: TRBJ2-3
D: TRBD2
size: once
V: TRBV5-6
length: 14
CDR3: CASSAGTSGRAKYF
DNA: TGTGCCAGCAGCGCCGGGACTAGCGGGAGGGCTAAGTATTTT

J: TRBJ2-1
D: .
size: .
V: TRBV6-4
length: 14
CDR3: CASRAEAGYNEQFF
DNA: TGTGCCAGCAGGGCGGAGGCCGGATACAATGAGCAGTTCTTC

J: TRBJ1-1
D: .
size: .
V: TRBV28
length: 15
CDR3: CASSEPELLNTEAFF
DNA: TGTGCCAGCAGTGAACCCGAGCTTCTGAACACTGAAGCTTTCTTT

J: TRBJ2-5
D: TRBD1
size: .
V: TRBV10-1
length: 13
CDR3: CASSESTGETQYF
DNA: TGCGCCAGCAGTGAGTCGACAGGGGAGACCCAGTACTTC

J: TRBJ2-2
D: .
size: .
V: TRBV4-1
length: 15
CDR3: CASSQSGGLTGELFF
DNA: TGCGCCAGCAGCCAATCCGGGGGGCTCACCGGGGAGCTGTTTTTT

J: TRBJ2-3
D: TRBD1
size: .
V: TRBV11-3
length: 15
CDR3: CASSSRQGWTDTQYF
DNA: TGTGCCAGCAGCTCAAGACAGGGGTGGACAGATACGCAGTATTTT

J: TRBJ1-2
D: .
size: .
V: TRBV18
length: 14
CDR3: CASSPRTKNYGYTF
DNA: TGTGCCAGCTCACCACGGACAAAAAACTATGGCTACACCTTC